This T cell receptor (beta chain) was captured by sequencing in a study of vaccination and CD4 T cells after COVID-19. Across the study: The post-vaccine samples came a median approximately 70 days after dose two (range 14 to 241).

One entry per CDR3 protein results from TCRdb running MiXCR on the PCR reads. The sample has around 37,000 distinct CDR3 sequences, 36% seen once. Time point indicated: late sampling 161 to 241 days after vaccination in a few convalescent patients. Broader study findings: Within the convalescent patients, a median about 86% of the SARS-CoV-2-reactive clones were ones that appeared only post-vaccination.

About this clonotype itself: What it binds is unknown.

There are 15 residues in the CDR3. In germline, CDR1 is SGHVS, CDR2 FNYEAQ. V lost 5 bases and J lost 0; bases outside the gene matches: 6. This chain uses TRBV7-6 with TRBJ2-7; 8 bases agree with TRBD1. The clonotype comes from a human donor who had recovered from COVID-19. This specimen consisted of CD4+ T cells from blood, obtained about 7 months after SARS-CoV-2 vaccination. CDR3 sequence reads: CASSLRTGSSYEQYF. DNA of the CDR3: TGTGCCAGCAGCCTAAGGACAGGGAGCTCCTACGAGCAGTACTTC.